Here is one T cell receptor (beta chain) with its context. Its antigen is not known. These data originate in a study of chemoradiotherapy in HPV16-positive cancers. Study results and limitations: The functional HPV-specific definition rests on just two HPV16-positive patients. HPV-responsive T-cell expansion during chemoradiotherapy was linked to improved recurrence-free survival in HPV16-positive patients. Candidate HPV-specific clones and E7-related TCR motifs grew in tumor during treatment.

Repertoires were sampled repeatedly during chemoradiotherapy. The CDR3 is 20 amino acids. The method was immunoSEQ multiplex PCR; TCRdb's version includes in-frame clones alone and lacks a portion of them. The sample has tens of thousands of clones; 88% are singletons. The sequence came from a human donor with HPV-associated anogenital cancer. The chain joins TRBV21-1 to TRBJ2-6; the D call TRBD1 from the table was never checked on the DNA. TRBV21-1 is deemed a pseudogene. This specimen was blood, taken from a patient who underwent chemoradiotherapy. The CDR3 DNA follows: TGTGCCAGCAGCAAAGCGCTGGGACAGGGGGGGGTCCGAGGGGCCAACGTCCTGACTTTC. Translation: CASSKALGQGGVRGANVLTF.